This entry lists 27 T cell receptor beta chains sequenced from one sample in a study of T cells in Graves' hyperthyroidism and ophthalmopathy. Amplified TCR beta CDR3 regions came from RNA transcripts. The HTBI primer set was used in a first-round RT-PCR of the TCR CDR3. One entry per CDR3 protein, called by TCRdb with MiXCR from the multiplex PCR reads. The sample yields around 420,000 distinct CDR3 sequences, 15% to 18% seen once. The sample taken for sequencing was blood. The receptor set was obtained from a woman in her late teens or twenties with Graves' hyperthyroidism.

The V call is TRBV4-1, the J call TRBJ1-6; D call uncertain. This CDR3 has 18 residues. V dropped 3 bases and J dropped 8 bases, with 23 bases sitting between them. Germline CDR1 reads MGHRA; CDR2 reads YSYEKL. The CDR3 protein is CASSHPIRRVYRYSPLHF. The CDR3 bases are TGCGCCAGCAGCCATCCAATCCGAAGGGTCTATCGGTATTCACCCCTCCACTTT.

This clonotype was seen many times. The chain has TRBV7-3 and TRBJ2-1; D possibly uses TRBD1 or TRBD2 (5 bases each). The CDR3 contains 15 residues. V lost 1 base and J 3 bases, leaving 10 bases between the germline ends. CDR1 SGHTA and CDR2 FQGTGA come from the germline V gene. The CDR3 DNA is TGTGCCAGCAGCTTAAATAGGGACCTCTACAATGAGCAGTTCTTC. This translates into CASSLNRDLYNEQFF.

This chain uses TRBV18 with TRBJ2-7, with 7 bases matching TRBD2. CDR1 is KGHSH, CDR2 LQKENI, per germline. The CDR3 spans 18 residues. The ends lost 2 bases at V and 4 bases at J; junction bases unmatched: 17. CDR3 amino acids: CASSPELAGRRGLYEQYF. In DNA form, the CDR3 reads TGTGCCAGCTCACCAGAGTTAGCGGGTCGAAGAGGCTTATACGAGCAGTACTTC. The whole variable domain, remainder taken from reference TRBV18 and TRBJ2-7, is NAGVMQNPRHLVRRRGQEARLRCSPMKGHSHVYWYRQLPEEGLKFMVYLQKENIIDESGMPKERFSAEFPKEGPSILRIQQVVRGDSAAYFCASSPELAGRRGLYEQYFGPGTRLTVT.

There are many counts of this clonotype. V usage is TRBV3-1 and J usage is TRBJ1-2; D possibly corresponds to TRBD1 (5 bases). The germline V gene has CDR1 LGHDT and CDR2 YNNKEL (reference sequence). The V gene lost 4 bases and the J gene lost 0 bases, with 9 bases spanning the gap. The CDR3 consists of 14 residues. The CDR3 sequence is CASSRDGANYGYTF. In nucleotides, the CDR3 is TGTGCCAGCAGCCGGGACGGTGCTAACTATGGCTACACCTTC.

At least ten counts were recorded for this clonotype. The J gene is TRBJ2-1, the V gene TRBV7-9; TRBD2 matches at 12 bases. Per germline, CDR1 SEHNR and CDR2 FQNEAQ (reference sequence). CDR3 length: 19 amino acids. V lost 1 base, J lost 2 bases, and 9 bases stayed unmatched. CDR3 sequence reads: CASSLVLASGGAAYNEQFF. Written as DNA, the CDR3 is TGTGCCAGCAGCTTAGTTCTGGCTAGCGGGGGGGCCGCCTACAATGAGCAGTTCTTC.

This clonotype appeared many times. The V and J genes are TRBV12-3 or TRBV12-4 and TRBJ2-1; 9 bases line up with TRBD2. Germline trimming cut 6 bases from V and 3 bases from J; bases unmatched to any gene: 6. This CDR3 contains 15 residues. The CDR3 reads CASRPISGSYNEQFF. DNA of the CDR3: TGTGCCAGCAGACCTATTAGCGGGAGCTACAATGAGCAGTTCTTC.

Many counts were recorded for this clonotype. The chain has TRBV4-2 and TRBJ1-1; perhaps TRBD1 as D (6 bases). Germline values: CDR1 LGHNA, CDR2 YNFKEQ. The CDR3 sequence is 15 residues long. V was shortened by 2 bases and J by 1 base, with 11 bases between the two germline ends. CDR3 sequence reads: CASSQRQDRNTEAFF. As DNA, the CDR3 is TGTGCCAGCAGCCAACGACAGGATCGGAACACTGAAGCTTTCTTT.

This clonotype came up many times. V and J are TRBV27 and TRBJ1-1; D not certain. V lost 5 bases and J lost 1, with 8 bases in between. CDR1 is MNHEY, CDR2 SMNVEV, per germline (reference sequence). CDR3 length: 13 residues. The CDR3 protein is CASSPYRNTEAFF. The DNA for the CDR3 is TGTGCCAGCAGTCCATACAGGAACACTGAAGCTTTCTTT.

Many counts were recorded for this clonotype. The CDR3 region has the DNA TGTGCCAGCTCACCAGGCAACAACTATGGCTACACCTTC. Its protein product is CASSPGNNYGYTF. The V call is TRBV18, the J call TRBJ1-2; D gene uncertain. V was trimmed by 2 bases and J by 2 bases, leaving 6 bases between them. The V gene's germline CDR1 is KGHSH and CDR2 LQKENI. The CDR3 spans 13 residues.

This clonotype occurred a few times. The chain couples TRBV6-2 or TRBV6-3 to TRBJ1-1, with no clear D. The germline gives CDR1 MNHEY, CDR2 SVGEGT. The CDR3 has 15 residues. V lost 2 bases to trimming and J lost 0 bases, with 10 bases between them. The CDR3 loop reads CASSYGSLVNTEAFF. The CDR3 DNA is TGTGCCAGCAGTTACGGCAGTCTCGTGAACACTGAAGCTTTCTTT.

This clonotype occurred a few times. CDR3 bases: TGTGCCAGCTTACCCGGGACGTATACTGAAGCTTTCTTT. This sequence encodes CASLPGTYTEAFF. The chain joins TRBV28 to TRBJ1-1, with D possibly TRBD1 on 5 matching bases. Germline V gives CDR1 MDHEN, CDR2 SYDVKM. The V gene lost 8 bases and the J gene lost 5 bases, with 15 bases spanning the gap. There are 13 residues in the CDR3. The full variable domain, in which reference TRBV28 and TRBJ1-1 provide the parts outside the CDR3, is DVKVTQSSRYLVKRTGEKVFLECVQDMDHENMFWYRQDPGLGLRLIYFSYDVKMKEKGDIPEGYSVSREKKERFSLILESASTNQTSMYLCASLPGTYTEAFFGQGTRLTVV.

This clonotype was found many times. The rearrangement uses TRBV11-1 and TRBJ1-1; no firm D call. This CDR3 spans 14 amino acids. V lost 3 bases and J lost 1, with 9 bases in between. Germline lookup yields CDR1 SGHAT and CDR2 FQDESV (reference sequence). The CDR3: CASSLGSTNTEAFF. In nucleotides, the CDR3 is TGTGCCAGCAGCTTGGGTAGTACGAACACTGAAGCTTTCTTT.

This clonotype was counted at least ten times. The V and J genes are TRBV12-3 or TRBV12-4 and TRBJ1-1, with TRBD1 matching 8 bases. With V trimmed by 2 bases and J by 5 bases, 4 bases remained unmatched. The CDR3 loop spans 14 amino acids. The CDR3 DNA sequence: TGTGCCAGCAGTTTAATACAGGGGGAAACTGAAGCTTTCTTT. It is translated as CASSLIQGETEAFF.

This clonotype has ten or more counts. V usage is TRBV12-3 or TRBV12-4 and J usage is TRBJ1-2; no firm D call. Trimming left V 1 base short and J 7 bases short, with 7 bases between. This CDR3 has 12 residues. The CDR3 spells CASSLGVGGYTF. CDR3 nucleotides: TGTGCCAGCAGTTTAGGAGTGGGTGGCTACACCTTC.

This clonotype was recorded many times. CDR3 coding DNA: TGTGCCAGCAGTACCCGGGGGACTAACACAGATACGCAGTATTTT. This sequence encodes CASSTRGTNTDTQYF. J is TRBJ2-3 and V is TRBV12-3 or TRBV12-4; 7 bases fit TRBD2. This CDR3 has 15 amino acids. Trimming took 5 bases from V and 2 from J; bases not matched to a gene: 7.

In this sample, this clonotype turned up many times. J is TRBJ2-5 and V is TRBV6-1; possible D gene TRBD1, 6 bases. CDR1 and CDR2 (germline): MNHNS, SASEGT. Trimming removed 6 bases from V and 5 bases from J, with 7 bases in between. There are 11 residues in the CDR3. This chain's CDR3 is CASSTGETQYF. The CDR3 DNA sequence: TGTGCCAGCAGCACAGGGGAGACCCAGTACTTC.

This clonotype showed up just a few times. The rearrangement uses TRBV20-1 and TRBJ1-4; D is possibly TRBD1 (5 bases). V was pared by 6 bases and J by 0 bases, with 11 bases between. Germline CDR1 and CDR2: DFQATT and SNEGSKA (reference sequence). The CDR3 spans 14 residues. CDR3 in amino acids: CSAVTGATNEKLFF. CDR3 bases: TGCAGTGCCGTTACAGGCGCAACTAATGAAAAACTGTTTTTT.

The chain's CDR3 is CASSTPFTGEYEKLFF. The CDR3 DNA reads TGTGCCAGCAGTACCCCCTTTACAGGGGAATACGAAAAACTGTTTTTT. The V and J genes are TRBV28 and TRBJ1-4, with 7 bases lining up with TRBD1. This CDR3 has 16 amino acids. The germline V gene encodes CDR1 MDHEN and CDR2 SYDVKM. The V segment lost 5 bases and the J segment 8 bases; nucleotides outside the gene matches: 14.

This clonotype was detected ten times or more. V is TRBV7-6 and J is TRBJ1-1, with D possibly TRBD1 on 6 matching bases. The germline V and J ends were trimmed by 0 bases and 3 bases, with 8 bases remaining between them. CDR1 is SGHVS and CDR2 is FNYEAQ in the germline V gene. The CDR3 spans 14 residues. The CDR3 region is CASSLAPGDTEAFF. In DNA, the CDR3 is TGTGCCAGCAGCTTAGCGCCAGGGGACACTGAAGCTTTCTTT.

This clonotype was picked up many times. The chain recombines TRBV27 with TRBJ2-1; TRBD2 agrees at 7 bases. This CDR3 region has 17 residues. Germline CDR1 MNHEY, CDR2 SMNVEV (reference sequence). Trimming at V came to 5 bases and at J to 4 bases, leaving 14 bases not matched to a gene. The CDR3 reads CASSPDSTSASYNEQFF. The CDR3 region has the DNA TGTGCCAGCAGTCCCGACTCAACTAGCGCCTCATACAATGAGCAGTTCTTC.

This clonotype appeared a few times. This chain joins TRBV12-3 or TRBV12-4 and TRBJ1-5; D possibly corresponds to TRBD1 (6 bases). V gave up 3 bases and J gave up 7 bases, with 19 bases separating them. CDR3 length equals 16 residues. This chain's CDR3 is CASSFGIGVTGQPQHF. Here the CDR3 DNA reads TGTGCCAGCAGTTTCGGGATAGGGGTGACAGGACAGCCCCAGCATTTT.

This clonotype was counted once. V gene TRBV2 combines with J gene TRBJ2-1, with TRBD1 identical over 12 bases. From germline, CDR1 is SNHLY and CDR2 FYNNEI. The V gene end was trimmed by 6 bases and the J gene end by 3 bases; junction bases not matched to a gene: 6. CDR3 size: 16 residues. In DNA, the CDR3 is TGTGCCAGCAGCTCAGGGACAGGGGGCATCTACAATGAGCAGTTCTTC. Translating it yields CASSSGTGGIYNEQFF.

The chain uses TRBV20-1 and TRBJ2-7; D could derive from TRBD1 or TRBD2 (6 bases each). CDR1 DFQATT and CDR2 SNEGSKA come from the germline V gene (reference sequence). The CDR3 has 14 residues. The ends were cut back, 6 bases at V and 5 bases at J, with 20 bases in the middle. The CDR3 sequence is CSAQRGGTFHEQYF. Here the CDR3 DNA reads TGCAGTGCCCAGAGAGGGGGGACTTTCCACGAGCAGTACTTC.

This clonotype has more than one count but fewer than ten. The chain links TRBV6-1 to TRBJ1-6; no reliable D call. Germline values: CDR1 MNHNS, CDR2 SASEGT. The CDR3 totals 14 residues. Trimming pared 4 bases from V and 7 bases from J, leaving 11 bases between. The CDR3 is CASSARTGNSPLHF. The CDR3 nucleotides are TGTGCCAGCAGTGCCCGGACGGGGAATTCACCCCTCCACTTT.

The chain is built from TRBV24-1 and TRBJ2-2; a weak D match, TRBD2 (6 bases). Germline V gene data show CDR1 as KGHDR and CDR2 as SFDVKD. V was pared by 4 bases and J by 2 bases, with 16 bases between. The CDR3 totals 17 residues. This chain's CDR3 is CATSDTSNGGNTGELFF. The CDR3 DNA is TGTGCCACCAGTGACACTTCTAACGGGGGTAACACCGGGGAGCTGTTTTTT.

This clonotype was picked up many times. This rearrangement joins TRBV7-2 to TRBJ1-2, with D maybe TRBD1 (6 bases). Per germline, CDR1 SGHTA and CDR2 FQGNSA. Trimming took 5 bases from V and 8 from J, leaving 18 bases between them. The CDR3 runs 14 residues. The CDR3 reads CASSLSSGQSGYTF. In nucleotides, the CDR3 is TGTGCCAGCAGCCTCTCCTCGGGACAATCGGGCTACACCTTC. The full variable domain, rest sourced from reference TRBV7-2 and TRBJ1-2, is GAGVSQSPSNKVTEKGKDVELRCDPISGHTALYWYRQSLGQGLEFLIYFQGNSAPDKSGLPSDRFSAERTGGSVSTLTIQRTQQEDSAVYLCASSLSSGQSGYTFGSGTRLTVV.

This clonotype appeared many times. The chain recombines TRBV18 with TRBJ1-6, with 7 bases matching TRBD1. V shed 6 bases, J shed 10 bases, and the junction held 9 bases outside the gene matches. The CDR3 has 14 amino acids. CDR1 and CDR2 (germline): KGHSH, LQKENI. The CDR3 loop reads CASSGRQGNSPLHF. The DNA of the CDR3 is TGTGCCAGCTCGGGACGACAGGGTAACTCACCCCTCCACTTT.